This T cell receptor (beta chain) is from a study of CD8 T cells in ankylosing spondylitis. General study results and limits: Reported data indicate significant enrichment of disease-linked clones within matched ankylosing spondylitis synovial fluid. A subset of motif variants has previously been described in the synovial fluid and blood of reactive arthritis. Peripheral blood held disease-linked clones only at relatively low frequency, and these were CD8+. Apparently characteristic of ankylosing spondylitis blood was a TCR beta motif (roughly eight highly homologous variants).

At least ten counts were recorded for this clonotype. The antigen remains unidentified. The junction differs from germline at one of its ends, possibly a read error. Looked up from germline, CDR1 is SSHAT and CDR2 is FNYEAQ (reference sequence). This CDR3 has 14 residues. It was by quantitative 5'-RACE with molecular barcodes that TCR beta libraries were made. TCRdb processed the 5' RACE reads anew with MiXCR; each CDR3 protein has one entry. The sample has approximately 520,000 distinct CDR3 sequences; about 5% are singletons. Sequenced input: blood, either unsorted or a sorted T cell fraction (not recorded which). The receptor comes from a male donor with ankylosing spondylitis. The V gene is TRBV7-7, the J gene TRBJ2-5; 7 positions match TRBD2. Here the CDR3 reads CASSLGGSLETQYF. DNA for the CDR3: TGTGCTAGCAGCTTAGGCGGGAGCCTAGAGACCCAGTACTTC.